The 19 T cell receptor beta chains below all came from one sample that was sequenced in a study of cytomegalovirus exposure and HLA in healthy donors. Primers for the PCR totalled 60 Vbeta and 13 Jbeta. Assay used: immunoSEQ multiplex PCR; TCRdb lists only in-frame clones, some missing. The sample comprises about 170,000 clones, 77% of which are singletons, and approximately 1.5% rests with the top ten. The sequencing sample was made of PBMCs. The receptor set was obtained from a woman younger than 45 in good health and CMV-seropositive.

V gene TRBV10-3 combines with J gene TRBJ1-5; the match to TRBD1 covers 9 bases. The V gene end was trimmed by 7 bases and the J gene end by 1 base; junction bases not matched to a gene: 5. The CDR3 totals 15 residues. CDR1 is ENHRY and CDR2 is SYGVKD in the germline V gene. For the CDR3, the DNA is TGTGCCATCAAGGGGGGGACAGGGAGCAATCAGCCCCAGCATTTT. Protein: CAIKGGTGSNQPQHF.

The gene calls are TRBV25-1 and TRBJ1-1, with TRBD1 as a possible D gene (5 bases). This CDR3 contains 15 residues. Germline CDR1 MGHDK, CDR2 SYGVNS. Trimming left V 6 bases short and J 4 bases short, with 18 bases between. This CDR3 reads CASSFARGVSTEAFF. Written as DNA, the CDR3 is TGTGCCAGCAGCTTCGCTAGGGGTGTGAGCACTGAAGCTTTCTTT.

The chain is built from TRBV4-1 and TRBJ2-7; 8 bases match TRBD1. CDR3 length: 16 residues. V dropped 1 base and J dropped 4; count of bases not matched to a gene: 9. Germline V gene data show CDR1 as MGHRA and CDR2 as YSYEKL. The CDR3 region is CASSQGDGTGLYEQYF. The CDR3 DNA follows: TGCGCCAGCAGCCAAGGTGACGGGACAGGTCTGTACGAGCAGTACTTC.

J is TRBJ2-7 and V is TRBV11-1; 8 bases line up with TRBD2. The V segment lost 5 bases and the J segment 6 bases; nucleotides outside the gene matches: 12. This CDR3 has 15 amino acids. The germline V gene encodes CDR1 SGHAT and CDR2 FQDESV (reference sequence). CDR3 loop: CASSVQNTGGVEQYF. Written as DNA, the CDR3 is TGTGCCAGCAGCGTCCAAAATACCGGGGGGGTCGAGCAGTACTTC. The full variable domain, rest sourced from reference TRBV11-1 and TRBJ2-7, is EAEVAQSPRYKITEKSQAVAFWCDPISGHATLYWYRQILGQGPELLVQFQDESVVDDSQLPKDRFSAERLKGVDSTLKIQPAELGDSAMYLCASSVQNTGGVEQYFGPGTRLTVT.

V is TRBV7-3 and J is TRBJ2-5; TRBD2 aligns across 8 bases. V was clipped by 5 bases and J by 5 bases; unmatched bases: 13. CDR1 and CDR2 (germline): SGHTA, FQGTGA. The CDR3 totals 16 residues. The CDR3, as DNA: TGTGCCAGCAGCCGGAGCGGGAGCGGGGGAGGGGAGACCCAGTACTTC. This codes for CASSRSGSGGGETQYF.

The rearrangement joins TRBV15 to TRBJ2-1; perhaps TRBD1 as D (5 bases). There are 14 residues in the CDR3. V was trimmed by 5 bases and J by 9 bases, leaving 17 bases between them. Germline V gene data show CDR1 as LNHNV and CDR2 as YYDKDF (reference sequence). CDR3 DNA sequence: TGTGCCACCAGCCTCCCGGAAGGGGCGGCTGAGCAGTTCTTC. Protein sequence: CATSLPEGAAEQFF.

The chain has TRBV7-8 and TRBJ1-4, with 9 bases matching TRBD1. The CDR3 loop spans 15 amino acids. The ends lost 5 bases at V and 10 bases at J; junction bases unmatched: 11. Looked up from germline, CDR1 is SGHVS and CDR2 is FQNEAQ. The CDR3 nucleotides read TGTGCCAGCAGCGCATCCGGGACAGGGAACGGAAAACTGTTTTTT. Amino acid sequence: CASSASGTGNGKLFF.

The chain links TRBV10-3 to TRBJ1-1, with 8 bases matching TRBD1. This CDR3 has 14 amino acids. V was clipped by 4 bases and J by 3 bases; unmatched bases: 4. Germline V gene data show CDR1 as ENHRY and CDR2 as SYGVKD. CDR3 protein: CAISGTGWDTEAFF. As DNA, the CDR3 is TGTGCCATCAGTGGGACAGGGTGGGACACTGAAGCTTTCTTT.

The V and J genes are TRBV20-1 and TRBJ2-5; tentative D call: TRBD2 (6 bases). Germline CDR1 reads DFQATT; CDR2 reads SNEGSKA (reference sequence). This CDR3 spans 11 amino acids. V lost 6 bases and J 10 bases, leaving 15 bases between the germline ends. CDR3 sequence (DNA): TGCAGTGCAACCCGGGACTCGCACCAGTACTTC. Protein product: CSATRDSHQYF.

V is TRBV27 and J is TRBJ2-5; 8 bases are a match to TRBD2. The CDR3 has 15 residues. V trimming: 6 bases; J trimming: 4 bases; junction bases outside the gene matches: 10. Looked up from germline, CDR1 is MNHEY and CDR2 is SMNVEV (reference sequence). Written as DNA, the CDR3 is TGTGCCAGCAGCACCCGGGGGGGAGGAGTAGAGACCCAGTACTTC. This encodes CASSTRGGGVETQYF.

Here the CDR3 reads CASSPSGDKVNTEAFF. The CDR3 coding sequence is TGTGCCAGCTCACCGTCAGGGGATAAAGTGAACACTGAAGCTTTCTTT. V gene TRBV18 combines with J gene TRBJ1-1; D might be TRBD1 (6 bases). This CDR3 has 16 residues. The germline V gene encodes CDR1 KGHSH and CDR2 LQKENI. V was pared by 3 bases and J by 0 bases, with 14 bases between.

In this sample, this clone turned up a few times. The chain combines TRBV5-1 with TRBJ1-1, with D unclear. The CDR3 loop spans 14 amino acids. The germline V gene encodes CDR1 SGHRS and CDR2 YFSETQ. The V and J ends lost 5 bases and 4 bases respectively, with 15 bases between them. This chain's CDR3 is CASRSGSIVTEAFF. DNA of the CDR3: TGCGCCAGCAGGTCCGGGAGCATAGTCACTGAAGCTTTCTTT.

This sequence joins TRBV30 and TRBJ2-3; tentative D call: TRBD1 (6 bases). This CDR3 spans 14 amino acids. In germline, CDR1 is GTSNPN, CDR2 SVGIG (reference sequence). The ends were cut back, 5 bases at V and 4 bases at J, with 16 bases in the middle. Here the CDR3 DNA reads TGTGCCTGGTCAACACAGGGTGGCGCAGATACGCAGTATTTT. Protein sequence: CAWSTQGGADTQYF.

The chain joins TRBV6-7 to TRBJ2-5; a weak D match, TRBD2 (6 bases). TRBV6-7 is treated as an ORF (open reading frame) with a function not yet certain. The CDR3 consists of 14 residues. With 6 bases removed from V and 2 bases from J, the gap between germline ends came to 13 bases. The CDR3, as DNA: TGTGCCAGCAGCCCGTTCCGGGGGCAAGAGACCCAGTACTTC. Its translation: CASSPFRGQETQYF.

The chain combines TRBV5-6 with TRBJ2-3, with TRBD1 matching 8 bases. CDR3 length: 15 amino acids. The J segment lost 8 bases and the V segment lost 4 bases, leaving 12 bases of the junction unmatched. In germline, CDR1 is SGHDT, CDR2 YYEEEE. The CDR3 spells CASSPDRVVLGTQYF. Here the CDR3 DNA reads TGTGCCAGCAGCCCGGACAGGGTGGTGCTGGGTACGCAGTATTTT. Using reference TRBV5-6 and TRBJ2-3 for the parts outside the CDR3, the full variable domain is DAGVTQSPTHLIKTRGQQVTLRCSPKSGHDTVSWYQQALGQGPQFIFQYYEEEERQRGNFPDRFSGHQFPNYSSELNVNALLLGDSALYLCASSPDRVVLGTQYFGPGTRLTVL.

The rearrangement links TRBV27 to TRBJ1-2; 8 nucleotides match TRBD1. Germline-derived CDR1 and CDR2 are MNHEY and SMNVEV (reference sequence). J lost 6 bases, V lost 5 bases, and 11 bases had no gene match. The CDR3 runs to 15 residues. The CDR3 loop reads CASSSQGALNDGYTF. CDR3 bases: TGTGCCAGCAGTAGTCAGGGGGCACTCAATGATGGCTACACCTTC.

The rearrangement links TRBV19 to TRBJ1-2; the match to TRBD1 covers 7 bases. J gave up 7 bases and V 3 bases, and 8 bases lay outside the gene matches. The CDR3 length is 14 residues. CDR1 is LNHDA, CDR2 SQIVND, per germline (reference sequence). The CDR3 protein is CASSIQQGSGGYTF. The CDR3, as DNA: TGTGCCAGTAGTATCCAACAGGGGTCAGGTGGCTACACCTTC.

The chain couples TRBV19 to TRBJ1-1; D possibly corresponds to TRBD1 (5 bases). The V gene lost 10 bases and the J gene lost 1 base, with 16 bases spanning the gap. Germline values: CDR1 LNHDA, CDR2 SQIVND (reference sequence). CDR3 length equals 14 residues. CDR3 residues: CATLEGRGNTEAFF. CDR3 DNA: TGTGCCACCCTGGAGGGGAGGGGGAACACTGAAGCTTTCTTT.

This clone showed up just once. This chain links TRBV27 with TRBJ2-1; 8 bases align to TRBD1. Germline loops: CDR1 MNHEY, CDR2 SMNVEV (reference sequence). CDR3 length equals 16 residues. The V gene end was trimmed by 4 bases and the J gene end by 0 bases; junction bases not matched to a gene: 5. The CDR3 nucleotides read TGTGCCAGCAGTTCACTAACAGGGGGCTCCTACAATGAGCAGTTCTTC. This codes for CASSSLTGGSYNEQFF.